This T cell receptor (beta chain) emerged from a study of blood T cell repertoires in COVID-19. As for the study in general: Italy, Spain and the United States were the sources of the convalescent and acute COVID-19 samples. T cells, B-cell-depleted T cells, or PBMCs supplied cDNA or gDNA.

Methods used by the authors: How many nucleated cells were present was estimated from reference gene primer amplification. This table comes from immunoSEQ multiplex PCR, and its TCRdb copy is limited to in-frame clones, with some not included. D and trimming were read from the DNA, whereas the V and J calls and clone size are those reported in that table. The sample has about 93,000 clones; around four fifths are singletons. The receptor was isolated from a human donor in a cohort sampled during active COVID-19. The sample consisted of peripheral blood.

CDR3 DNA sequence: TGTGCCGGCGGCGGGGGGGTCCAAGAGACCCAGTACTTC. It translates to CAGGGGVQETQYF. The chain is built from TRBV5-5 and TRBJ2-5; 9 nucleotides match TRBD2. The J segment lost 1 base and the V segment lost 10 bases, leaving 5 bases of the junction unmatched. Per germline, CDR1 SGHKS and CDR2 YYEKEE (reference sequence). This CDR3 has 13 amino acids.